This T cell receptor (beta chain) originates from a study of cytomegalovirus exposure and HLA in healthy donors. Study conclusions and caveats: A few chains tied to CMV proved CMV antigen-specific in vitro. Productive rates of about 87% or about 30% were seen for most TCR beta V segments in an earlier analysis.

Turning to this clone: What it binds is not known.

Between the trimmed V and J ends, which lost 0 bases and 10 bases, there was a span of 10 bases. Germline CDR1 and CDR2: LGHNA and YSLEER. CDR3 length: 13 amino acids. Researchers ran the PCR with 60 Vbeta and 13 Jbeta primers. Assay used: immunoSEQ multiplex PCR; TCRdb lists only in-frame clones, some missing. This sample has about 150,000 clones, with around 84% found just once. The sequence was collected from a man aged 18-30 years in good health and CMV-seronegative. Sequenced input: PBMCs. The chain has TRBV4-3 and TRBJ2-1, with a possible D match to TRBD1 (6 bases). This CDR3 is CASSQETGREQFF. The CDR3 DNA follows: TGCGCCAGCAGCCAAGAAACAGGGCGGGAGCAGTTCTTC.